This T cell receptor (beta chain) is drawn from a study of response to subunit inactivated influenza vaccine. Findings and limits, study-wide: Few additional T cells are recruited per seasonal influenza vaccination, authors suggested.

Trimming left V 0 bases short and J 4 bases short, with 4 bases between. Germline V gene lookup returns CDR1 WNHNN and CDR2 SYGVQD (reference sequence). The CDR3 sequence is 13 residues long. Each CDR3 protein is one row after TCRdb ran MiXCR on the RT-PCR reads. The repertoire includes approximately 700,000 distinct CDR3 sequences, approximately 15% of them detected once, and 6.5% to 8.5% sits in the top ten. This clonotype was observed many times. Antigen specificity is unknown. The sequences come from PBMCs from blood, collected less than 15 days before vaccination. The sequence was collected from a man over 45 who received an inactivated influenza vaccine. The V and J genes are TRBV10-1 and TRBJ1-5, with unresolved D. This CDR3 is CASSESGNQPQHF. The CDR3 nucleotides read TGCGCCAGCAGTGAGTCGGGAAATCAGCCCCAGCATTTT.